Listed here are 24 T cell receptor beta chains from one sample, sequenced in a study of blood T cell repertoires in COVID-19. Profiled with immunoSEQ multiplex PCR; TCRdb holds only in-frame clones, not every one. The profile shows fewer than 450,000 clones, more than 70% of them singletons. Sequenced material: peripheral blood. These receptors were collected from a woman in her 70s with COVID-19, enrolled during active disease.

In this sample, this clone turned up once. The CDR3 bases are TGTGCCAGCAGCTCAACTTCCGACTATCATAGTGAGCAGTTCTTC. Translation gives CASSSTSDYHSEQFF. The V gene is TRBV7-3, the J gene TRBJ2-1; weak D call: TRBD2 (5 bases). The CDR3 contains 15 residues. Germline-derived CDR1 and CDR2 are SGHTA and FQGTGA. The V gene lost 4 bases and the J gene lost 9 bases, with 19 bases spanning the gap.

The CDR3 protein is CATSRDQASQETQYF. In DNA form, the CDR3 reads TGTGCCACCAGCAGAGATCAGGCGTCCCAAGAGACCCAGTACTTC. The chain joins TRBV15 to TRBJ2-5, with no clear D. CDR1 LNHNV and CDR2 YYDKDF come from the germline V gene (reference sequence). V lost 0 bases, J lost 1 base, and 9 bases lay in between. The CDR3 is made up of 15 amino acids.

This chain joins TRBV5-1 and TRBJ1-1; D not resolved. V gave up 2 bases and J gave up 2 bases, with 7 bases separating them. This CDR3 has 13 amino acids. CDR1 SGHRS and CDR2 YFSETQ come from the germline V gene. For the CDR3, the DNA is TGCGCCAGCAGCTTCCAGGAAAACACTGAAGCTTTCTTT. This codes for CASSFQENTEAFF.

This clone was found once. The CDR3 DNA is TGTGCCAGCAGCCTAGCGGGGGGCTCCTTGTTCTTC. Its translation is CASSLAGGSLFF. The V gene is TRBV11-2, the J gene TRBJ2-1, with 11 bases fitting TRBD2. Trimming at V came to 5 bases and at J to 15 bases, leaving 6 bases not matched to a gene. The CDR3 has 12 amino acids. Looked up from germline, CDR1 is SGHAT and CDR2 is FQNNGV. The full variable domain, its missing parts supplied by reference TRBV11-2 and TRBJ2-1, is EAGVAQSPRYKIIEKRQSVAFWCNPISGHATLYWYQQILGQGPKLLIQFQNNGVVDDSQLPKDRFSAERLKGVDSTLKIQPAKLEDSAVYLCASSLAGGSLFFGPGTRLTVL.

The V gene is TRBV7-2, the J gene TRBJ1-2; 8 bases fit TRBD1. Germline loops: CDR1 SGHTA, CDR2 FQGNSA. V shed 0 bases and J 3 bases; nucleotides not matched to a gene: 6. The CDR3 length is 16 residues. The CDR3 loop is CASSLARAGGDYGYTF. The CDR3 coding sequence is TGTGCCAGCAGCTTAGCGAGGGCAGGGGGCGACTATGGCTACACCTTC.

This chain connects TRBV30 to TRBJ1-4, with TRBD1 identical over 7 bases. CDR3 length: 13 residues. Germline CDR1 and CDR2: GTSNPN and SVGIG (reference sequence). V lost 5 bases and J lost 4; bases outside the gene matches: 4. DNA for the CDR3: TGTGCCTGGGGGGGGACAGTTAATGAAAAACTGTTTTTT. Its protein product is CAWGGTVNEKLFF.

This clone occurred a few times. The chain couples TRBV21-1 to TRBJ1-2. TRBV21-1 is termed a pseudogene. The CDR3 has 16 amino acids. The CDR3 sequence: CASTIRPGCRNYGYTF. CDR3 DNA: TGTGCCAGCACCATCCGTCCGGGGTGTAGGAACTATGGCTACACCTTC.

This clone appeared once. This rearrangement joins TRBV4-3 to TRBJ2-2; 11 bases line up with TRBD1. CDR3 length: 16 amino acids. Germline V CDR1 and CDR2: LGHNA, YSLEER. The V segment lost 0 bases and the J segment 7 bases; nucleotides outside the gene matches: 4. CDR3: CASSQDPGTGGGELFF. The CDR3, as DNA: TGCGCCAGCAGCCAAGACCCCGGGACAGGGGGCGGGGAGCTGTTTTTT.

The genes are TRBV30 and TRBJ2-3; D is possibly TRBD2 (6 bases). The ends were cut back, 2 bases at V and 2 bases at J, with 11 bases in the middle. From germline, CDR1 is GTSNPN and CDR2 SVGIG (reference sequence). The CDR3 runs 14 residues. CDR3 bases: TGTGCCTGGAGTCTGTGGGGGGTCACAGATACGCAGTATTTT. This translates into CAWSLWGVTDTQYF. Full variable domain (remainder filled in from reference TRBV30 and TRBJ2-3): SQTIHQWPATLVQPVGSPLSLECTVEGTSNPNLYWYRQAAGRGLQLLFYSVGIGQISSEVPQNLSASRPQDRQFILSSKKLLLSDSGFYLCAWSLWGVTDTQYFGPGTRLTVL.

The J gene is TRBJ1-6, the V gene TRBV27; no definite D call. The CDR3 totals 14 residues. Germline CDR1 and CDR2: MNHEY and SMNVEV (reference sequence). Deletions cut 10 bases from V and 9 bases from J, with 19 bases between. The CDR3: CATGSRQVFSPLHF. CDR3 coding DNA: TGTGCCACCGGATCCAGGCAGGTTTTTTCACCCCTCCACTTT.

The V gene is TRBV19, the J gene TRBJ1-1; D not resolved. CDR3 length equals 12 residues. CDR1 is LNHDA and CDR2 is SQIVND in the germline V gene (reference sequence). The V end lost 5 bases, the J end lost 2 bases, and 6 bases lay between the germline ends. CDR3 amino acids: CASSYINTEAFF. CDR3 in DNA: TGTGCCAGTAGTTACATCAACACTGAAGCTTTCTTT.

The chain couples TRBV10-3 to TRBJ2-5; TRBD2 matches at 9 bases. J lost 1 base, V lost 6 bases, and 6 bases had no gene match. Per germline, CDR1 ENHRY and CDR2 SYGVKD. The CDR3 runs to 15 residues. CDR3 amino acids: CAIRESGGPQETQYF. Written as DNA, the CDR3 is TGTGCCATCAGAGAAAGCGGGGGGCCCCAAGAGACCCAGTACTTC.

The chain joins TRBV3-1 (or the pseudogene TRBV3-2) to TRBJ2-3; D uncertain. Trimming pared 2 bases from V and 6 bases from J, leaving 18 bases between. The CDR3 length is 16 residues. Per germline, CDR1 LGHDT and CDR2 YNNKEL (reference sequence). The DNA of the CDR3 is TGTGCCAGCAGCCAATTACTGAGTTCTGAGGAGGATACGCAGTATTTT. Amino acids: CASSQLLSSEEDTQYF.

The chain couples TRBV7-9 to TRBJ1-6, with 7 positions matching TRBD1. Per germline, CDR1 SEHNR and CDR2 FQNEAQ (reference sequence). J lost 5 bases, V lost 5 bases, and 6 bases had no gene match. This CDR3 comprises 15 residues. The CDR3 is CASSPRDSHNSPLHF. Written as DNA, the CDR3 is TGTGCCAGCAGCCCTCGGGACAGCCATAATTCACCCCTCCACTTT.

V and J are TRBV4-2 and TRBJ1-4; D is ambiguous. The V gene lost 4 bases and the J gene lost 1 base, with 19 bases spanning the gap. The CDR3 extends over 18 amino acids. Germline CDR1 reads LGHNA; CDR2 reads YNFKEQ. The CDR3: CASSLDPPGAGTNEKLFF. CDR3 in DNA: TGTGCCAGCAGCCTAGACCCTCCGGGCGCGGGAACTAATGAAAAACTGTTTTTT.

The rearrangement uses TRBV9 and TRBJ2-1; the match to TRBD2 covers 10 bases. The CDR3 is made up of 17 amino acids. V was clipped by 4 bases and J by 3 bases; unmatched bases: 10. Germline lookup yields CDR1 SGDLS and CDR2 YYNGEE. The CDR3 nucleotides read TGTGCCAGCAGCCCCTTCGAACTAGCGGGGTACTACAATGAGCAGTTCTTC. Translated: CASSPFELAGYYNEQFF.

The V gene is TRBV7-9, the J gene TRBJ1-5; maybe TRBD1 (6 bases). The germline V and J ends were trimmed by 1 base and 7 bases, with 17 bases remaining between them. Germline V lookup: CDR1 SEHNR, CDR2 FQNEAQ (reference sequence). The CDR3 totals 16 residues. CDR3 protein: CASSLEAGARGQPQHF. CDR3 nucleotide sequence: TGTGCCAGCAGCTTAGAGGCAGGGGCGAGGGGACAGCCCCAGCATTTT.

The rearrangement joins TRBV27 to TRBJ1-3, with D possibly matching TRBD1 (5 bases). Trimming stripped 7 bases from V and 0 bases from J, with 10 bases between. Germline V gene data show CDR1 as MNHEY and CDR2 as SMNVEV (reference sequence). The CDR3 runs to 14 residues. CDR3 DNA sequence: TGTGCCAGCACCCCGGACATCTCTGGAAACACCATATATTTT. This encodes CASTPDISGNTIYF.

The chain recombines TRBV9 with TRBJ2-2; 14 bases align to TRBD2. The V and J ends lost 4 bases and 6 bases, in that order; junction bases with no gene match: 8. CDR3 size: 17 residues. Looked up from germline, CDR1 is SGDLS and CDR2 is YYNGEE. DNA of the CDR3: TGTGCCAGCAGCCAGACTAGCGGGGGGGCCTCCCCCGGGGAGCTGTTTTTT. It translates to CASSQTSGGASPGELFF.

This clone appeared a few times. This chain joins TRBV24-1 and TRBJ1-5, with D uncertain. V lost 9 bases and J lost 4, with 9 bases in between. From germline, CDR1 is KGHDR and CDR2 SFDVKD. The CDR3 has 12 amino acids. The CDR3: CATAGENQPQHF. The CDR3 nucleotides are TGTGCCACCGCTGGAGAGAATCAGCCCCAGCATTTT.

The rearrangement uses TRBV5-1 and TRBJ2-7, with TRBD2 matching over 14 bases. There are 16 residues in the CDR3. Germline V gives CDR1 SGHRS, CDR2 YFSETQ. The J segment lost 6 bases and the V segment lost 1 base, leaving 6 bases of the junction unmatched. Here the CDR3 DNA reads TGCGCCAGCAGCTTGCAGGGACTAGCGGGGGCAGGCGAGCAGTACTTC. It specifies CASSLQGLAGAGEQYF. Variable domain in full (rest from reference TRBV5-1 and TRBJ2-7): KAGVTQTPRYLIKTRGQQVTLSCSPISGHRSVSWYQQTPGQGLQFLFEYFSETQRNKGNFPGRFSGRQFSNSRSEMNVSTLELGDSALYLCASSLQGLAGAGEQYFGPGTRLTVT.

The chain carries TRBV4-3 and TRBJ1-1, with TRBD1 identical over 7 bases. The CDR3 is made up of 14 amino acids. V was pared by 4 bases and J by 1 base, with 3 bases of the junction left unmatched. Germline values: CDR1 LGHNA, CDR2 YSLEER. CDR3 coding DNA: TGCGCCAGCAGCCGGACAGGATCGAACACTGAAGCTTTCTTT. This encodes CASSRTGSNTEAFF.

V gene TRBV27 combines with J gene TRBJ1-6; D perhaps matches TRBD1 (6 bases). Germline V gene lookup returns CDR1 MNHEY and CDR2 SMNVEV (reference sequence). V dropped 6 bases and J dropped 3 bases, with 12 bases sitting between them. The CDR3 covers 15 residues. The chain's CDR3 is CASSRTEDYNSPLHF. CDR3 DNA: TGTGCCAGCAGCCGGACAGAAGACTATAATTCACCCCTCCACTTT.

CDR3 nucleotide sequence: TGTGCCAGCAGCCCGGGACTAGCGGCCAGCTCCTACAATGAGCAGTTCTTC. Translating it yields CASSPGLAASSYNEQFF. The V and J genes are TRBV9 and TRBJ2-1; 11 positions agree with TRBD2. In germline, CDR1 is SGDLS, CDR2 YYNGEE. This CDR3 is built from 17 residues. The V and J ends lost 4 bases and 0 bases, in that order; junction bases with no gene match: 6.